The 25 T cell receptor beta chains below all came from one sample that was sequenced in a study of control samples from healthy donors and cancer patients. Produced via immunoSEQ multiplex PCR; TCRdb's table is partial and in-frame only. Of over 150,000 clones listed, around 94% are singletons. Sequencing input: PBMCs. These receptors were collected from a man aged 60-69 years with colorectal cancer.

This clone was recorded only once. The chain has TRBV6-6 and TRBJ2-5, with 9 bases matching TRBD1. The V segment lost 5 bases and the J segment 5 bases; nucleotides outside the gene matches: 15. The length of the CDR3 is 17 residues. The germline V gene has CDR1 MNHNY and CDR2 SVGAGI (reference sequence). The CDR3 loop reads CASSRALDRGIGETQYF. CDR3 nucleotide sequence: TGTGCCAGCAGTCGCGCCCTGGACAGGGGAATAGGGGAGACCCAGTACTTC.

Comments on this clone: Other nucleotide sequences from this sample produce the same CDR3. The chain has TRBV2 and TRBJ1-5; D is unresolved. The CDR3 spans 14 residues. Per germline, CDR1 SNHLY and CDR2 FYNNEI. Trimming left V 4 bases short and J 0 bases short, with 7 bases between. CDR3 residues: CASSAEYSNQPQHF. Written as DNA, the CDR3 is TGTGCCAGCAGTGCAGAGTATAGCAATCAGCCCCAGCATTTT. The full variable domain, with the rest looked up from reference TRBV2 and TRBJ1-5, is EPEVTQTPSHQVTQMGQEVILRCVPISNHLYFYWYRQILGQKVEFLVSFYNNEISEKSEIFDDQFSVERPDGSNFTLKIRSTKLEDSAMYFCASSAEYSNQPQHFGDGTRLSIL.

This sequence joins TRBV24-1 and TRBJ1-5; 12 positions agree with TRBD1. Per germline, CDR1 KGHDR and CDR2 SFDVKD. The CDR3 covers 19 residues. Trimming at V came to 3 bases and at J to 2 bases, leaving 10 bases not matched to a gene. The CDR3 region has the DNA TGTGCCACCAGTGATATAGGGGACAGGGGGCGAAATGGCAATCAGCCCCAGCATTTT. This codes for CATSDIGDRGRNGNQPQHF.

The J gene is TRBJ1-1, the V gene TRBV2; maybe TRBD1 (5 bases). The CDR3 runs 14 residues. Germline CDR1 and CDR2: SNHLY and FYNNEI. V was clipped by 5 bases and J by 0 bases, with 10 bases between them. CDR3 nucleotides: TGTGCCAGCAGTTTTGGGACGGTGAACACTGAAGCTTTCTTT. Translation: CASSFGTVNTEAFF.

The gene calls are TRBV6-6 and TRBJ2-2; a possible D gene is TRBD2 (7 bases). The CDR3 is 14 residues long. Trimming cost V 8 bases and J 4 bases, with 14 bases left between them. The V gene's germline CDR1 is MNHNY and CDR2 SVGAGI (reference sequence). This CDR3 is CASGGGRGTGELFF. Here the CDR3 DNA reads TGTGCCAGCGGGGGGGGGCGCGGCACCGGGGAGCTGTTTTTT.

The chain employs TRBV19 and TRBJ1-2; TRBD1 aligns across 7 bases. This CDR3 is built from 15 residues. V was clipped by 8 bases and J by 3 bases; unmatched bases: 12. Germline V gene lookup returns CDR1 LNHDA and CDR2 SQIVND (reference sequence). As DNA, the CDR3 is TGTGCCAGTCAGGCTTTGGACAGGACCTACTATGGCTACACCTTC. Amino acids: CASQALDRTYYGYTF.

This rearrangement joins TRBV6-5 to TRBJ1-1; tentative D call: TRBD1 (5 bases). This CDR3 comprises 14 residues. Between the trimmed V and J ends, which lost 6 bases and 0 bases, there was a span of 11 bases. The germline CDR1 and CDR2 sequences are MNHEY and SVGAGI. This CDR3 reads CASSLGTLNTEAFF. The CDR3 DNA is TGTGCCAGCAGCCTAGGGACCTTGAACACTGAAGCTTTCTTT.

The chain combines TRBV18 with TRBJ1-2; D call uncertain. CDR3 length: 14 amino acids. The germline gives CDR1 KGHSH, CDR2 LQKENI. Trimming removed 0 bases at V and 2 bases at J, with 7 bases between. The CDR3 region has the DNA TGTGCCAGCTCACCACCGGGTCCCAACTATGGCTACACCTTC. Translated, it gives CASSPPGPNYGYTF.

In this sample, this clone turned up once. J is TRBJ2-3 and V is TRBV4-2, with D possibly matching TRBD1 (6 bases). Germline-derived CDR1 and CDR2 are LGHNA and YNFKEQ. CDR3 size: 17 residues. Trimming left V 1 base short and J 0 bases short, with 14 bases between. The CDR3 spells CASSQASQGSSTDTQYF. The CDR3 DNA sequence: TGTGCCAGCAGCCAAGCGAGTCAGGGGAGCAGCACAGATACGCAGTATTTT.

This clone showed up just a few times. The J gene is TRBJ1-2, the V gene TRBV7-2, with D uncertain. This CDR3 spans 14 amino acids. Germline loops: CDR1 SGHTA, CDR2 FQGNSA. The V end was cut by 2 bases, the J end by 1 base, with 8 bases between. The CDR3 loop is CASSLRPDNYGYTF. CDR3 DNA sequence: TGTGCCAGCAGCTTACGGCCAGATAACTATGGCTACACCTTC.

The J gene is TRBJ1-5, the V gene TRBV30; 8 bases match TRBD1. Germline CDR1 is GTSNPN and CDR2 is SVGIG (reference sequence). J gave up 7 bases and V 4 bases, and 9 bases lay outside the gene matches. This CDR3 region has 14 residues. The CDR3 DNA is TGTGCCTGGACCTTGACAGGGGTGACCCAGCCCCAGCATTTT. Its protein is CAWTLTGVTQPQHF.

The chain uses TRBV30 and TRBJ2-1; 7 bases map to TRBD2. The V gene end was trimmed by 2 bases and the J gene end by 3 bases; junction bases not matched to a gene: 19. Germline V gives CDR1 GTSNPN, CDR2 SVGIG (reference sequence). This CDR3 spans 19 amino acids. The CDR3 DNA is TGTGCCTGGAGTCCCCCTGTGTGGCGGGGGTCCTCTTTCTACAATGAGCAGTTCTTC. Its protein is CAWSPPVWRGSSFYNEQFF.

V usage is TRBV7-9 and J usage is TRBJ2-1; D possibly corresponds to TRBD1 (6 bases). This CDR3 comprises 12 residues. The V and J ends lost 3 bases and 7 bases respectively, with 7 bases between them. Looked up from germline, CDR1 is SEHNR and CDR2 is FQNEAQ (reference sequence). The CDR3 loop is CASSLGTNEQFF. CDR3 bases: TGTGCCAGCAGCTTGGGGACAAATGAGCAGTTCTTC.

CDR3 loop: CASSLVGYNSPLHF. The CDR3, as DNA: TGTGCCAGCAGCTTAGTGGGTTATAATTCACCCCTCCACTTT. This rearrangement joins TRBV7-8 to TRBJ1-6; D gene ambiguous. Germline-derived CDR1 and CDR2 are SGHVS and FQNEAQ. V was cut by 1 base and J by 4 bases, with 5 bases left in between. The CDR3 length is 14 residues.

This clone was detected only once. The chain employs TRBV5-1 and TRBJ2-2; 8 positions match TRBD2. The CDR3 has 16 residues. With V trimmed by 0 bases and J by 4 bases, 5 bases remained unmatched. The V gene's germline CDR1 is SGHRS and CDR2 YFSETQ. The CDR3 reads CASSLASGGRTGELFF. The CDR3 DNA sequence: TGCGCCAGCAGCTTGGCGAGCGGGGGCCGCACCGGGGAGCTGTTTTTT.

DNA for the CDR3: TGTGCCAGCAGCTTAAGCCCCACGCGGGGGGGGAATGAGCAGTTCTTC. Amino acids: CASSLSPTRGGNEQFF. This chain connects TRBV7-9 to TRBJ2-1; TRBD2 agrees at 9 bases. The germline V gene has CDR1 SEHNR and CDR2 FQNEAQ (reference sequence). The CDR3 has 16 residues. J lost 7 bases, V lost 2 bases, and 9 bases had no gene match. Together with reference TRBV7-9 and TRBJ2-1, the CDR3 gives the full variable domain: DTGVSQNPRHKITKRGQNVTFRCDPISEHNRLYWYRQTLGQGPEFLTYFQNEAQLEKSRLLSDRFSAERPKGSFSTLEIQRTEQGDSAMYLCASSLSPTRGGNEQFFGPGTRLTVL.

As concerns this clone: Additional DNA sequences in this sample encode the identical CDR3. The chain couples TRBV29-1 to TRBJ1-1; TRBD1 matches 7 bases. The junction had 4 bases not matched to a gene; V was cut back by 4 bases and J by 2 bases. The CDR3 runs to 13 residues. CDR1 SQVTM and CDR2 ANQGSEA come from the germline V gene. This CDR3 is CSVGGQLNTEAFF. For the CDR3, the DNA is TGCAGCGTTGGGGGACAGCTAAACACTGAAGCTTTCTTT.

The V call is TRBV19, the J call TRBJ2-1, with a possible D match to TRBD1 (5 bases). From germline, CDR1 is LNHDA and CDR2 SQIVND (reference sequence). Trimming removed 6 bases from V and 0 bases from J, with 15 bases in between. The CDR3 spans 16 residues. CDR3 nucleotides: TGTGCCAGTAGGGTGACAGCCTATTTCTCCTACAATGAGCAGTTCTTC. This sequence encodes CASRVTAYFSYNEQFF.

This clone was found once. The chain uses TRBV4-1 and TRBJ2-1; 7 bases align to TRBD2. V trimming: 0 bases; J trimming: 9 bases; junction bases outside the gene matches: 11. CDR1 and CDR2 from the germline V gene are MGHRA and YSYEKL. This CDR3 has 16 amino acids. The CDR3 DNA sequence: TGCGCCAGCAGCCAAGATTCTAGCGGCTTCCGCGCTGAGCAGTTCTTC. It encodes CASSQDSSGFRAEQFF.

This clone has just one count. J is TRBJ2-5 and V is TRBV5-1; maybe TRBD1 (6 bases). The CDR3 covers 14 residues. CDR1 and CDR2 (germline): SGHRS, YFSETQ. Trimming cost V 5 bases and J 3 bases, with 14 bases left between them. CDR3 in DNA: TGCGCCAGCAGTCAGGGAAGGGGGAAAGAGACCCAGTACTTC. Its protein is CASSQGRGKETQYF.

Worth noting for this clone: A read error may be the cause here, since a much bigger clone is one base away. The chain is built from TRBV19 and TRBJ1-5, with a tentative D call TRBD1 (5 bases). CDR3 size: 13 residues. Germline CDR1 and CDR2: LNHDA and SQIVND (reference sequence). The CDR3 reads CASNIGVEQPQHF. The CDR3 DNA reads as TGTGCCAGTAATATAGGGGTAGAGCAGCCCCAGCATTTT.

The chain joins TRBV10-3 to TRBJ2-7, with D possibly TRBD1 on 5 matching bases. The germline CDR1 and CDR2 sequences are ENHRY and SYGVKD. There are 13 residues in the CDR3. V was cut by 5 bases and J by 2 bases, with 10 bases left in between. In DNA, the CDR3 is TGTGCCATCAGTAACCTAGGGGCCTACGAGCAGTACTTC. Its translation: CAISNLGAYEQYF.

The chain has TRBV6-5 and TRBJ2-3; D not resolved. Germline V lookup: CDR1 MNHEY, CDR2 SVGAGI. Trimming removed 6 bases from V and 4 bases from J, with 8 bases in between. CDR3 size: 12 residues. The CDR3 sequence is CASSPVADTQYF. The CDR3 coding sequence is TGTGCCAGCAGCCCAGTCGCAGATACGCAGTATTTT.

This rearrangement joins TRBV2 to TRBJ1-1; no definite D call. The V and J ends lost 9 bases and 5 bases respectively, with 13 bases between them. The CDR3 covers 12 residues. The V gene's germline CDR1 is SNHLY and CDR2 FYNNEI. CDR3 coding DNA: TGTGCCAGTCTCTCAGACGGGACTGAAGCTTTCTTT. Translation gives CASLSDGTEAFF.

The chain links TRBV29-1 to TRBJ2-3, with D uncertain. Trimming removed 7 bases at V and 2 bases at J, with 4 bases between. Germline CDR1 is SQVTM and CDR2 is ANQGSEA. The length of the CDR3 is 10 residues. The CDR3 is CSAFTDTQYF. CDR3 bases: TGCAGCGCCTTCACAGATACGCAGTATTTT.